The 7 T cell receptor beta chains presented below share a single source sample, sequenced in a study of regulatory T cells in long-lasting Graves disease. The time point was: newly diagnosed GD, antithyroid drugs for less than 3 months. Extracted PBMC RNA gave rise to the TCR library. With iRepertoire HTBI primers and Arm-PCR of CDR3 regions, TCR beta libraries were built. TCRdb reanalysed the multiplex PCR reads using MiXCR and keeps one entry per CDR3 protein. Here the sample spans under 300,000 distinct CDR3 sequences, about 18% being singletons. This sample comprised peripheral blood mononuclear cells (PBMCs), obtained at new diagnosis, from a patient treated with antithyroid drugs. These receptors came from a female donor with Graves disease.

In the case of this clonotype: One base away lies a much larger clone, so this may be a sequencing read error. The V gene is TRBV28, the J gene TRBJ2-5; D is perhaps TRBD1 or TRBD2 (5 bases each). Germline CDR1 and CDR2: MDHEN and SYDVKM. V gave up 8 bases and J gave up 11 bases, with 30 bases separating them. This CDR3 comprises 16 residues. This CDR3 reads CASSPNGDRVLDEQYF. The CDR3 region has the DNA TGTGCCAGCTCGCCCAACGGGGACCGGGTACTCGATGAGCAGTACTTC. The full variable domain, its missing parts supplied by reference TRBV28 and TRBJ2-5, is DVKVTQSSRYLVKRTGEKVFLECVQDMDHENMFWYRQDPGLGLRLIYFSYDVKMKEKGDIPEGYSVSREKKERFSLILESASTNQTSMYLCASSPNGDRVLDEQYFGPGTRLLVL.

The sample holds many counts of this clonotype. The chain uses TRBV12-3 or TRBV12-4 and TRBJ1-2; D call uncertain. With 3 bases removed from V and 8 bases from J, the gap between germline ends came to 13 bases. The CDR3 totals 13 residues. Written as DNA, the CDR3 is TGTGCCAGCAGTTTGAATGATCTAAGGGGCTACACCTTC. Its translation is CASSLNDLRGYTF.

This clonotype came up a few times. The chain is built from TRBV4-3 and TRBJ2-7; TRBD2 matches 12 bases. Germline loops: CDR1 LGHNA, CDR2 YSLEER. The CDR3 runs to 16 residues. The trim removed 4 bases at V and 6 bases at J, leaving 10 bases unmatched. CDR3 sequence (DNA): TGCGCCAGCAGCCCCGCTCTAGCGGGAGGGCCGAGCGAGCAGTACTTC. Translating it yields CASSPALAGGPSEQYF.

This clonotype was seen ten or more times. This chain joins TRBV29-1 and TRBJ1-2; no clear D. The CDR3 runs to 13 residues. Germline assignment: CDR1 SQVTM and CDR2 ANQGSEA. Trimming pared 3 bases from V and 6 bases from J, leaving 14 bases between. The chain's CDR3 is CSVDTTERHGYTF. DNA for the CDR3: TGCAGCGTTGATACGACCGAGAGGCATGGCTACACCTTC.

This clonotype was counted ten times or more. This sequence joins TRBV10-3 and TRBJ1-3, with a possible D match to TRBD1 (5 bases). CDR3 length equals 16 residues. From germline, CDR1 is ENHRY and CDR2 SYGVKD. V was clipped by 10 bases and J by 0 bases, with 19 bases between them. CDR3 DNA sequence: TGTGCCAGAAGTGGGGACTCCGTACACTCTGGAAACACCATATATTTT. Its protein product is CARSGDSVHSGNTIYF.

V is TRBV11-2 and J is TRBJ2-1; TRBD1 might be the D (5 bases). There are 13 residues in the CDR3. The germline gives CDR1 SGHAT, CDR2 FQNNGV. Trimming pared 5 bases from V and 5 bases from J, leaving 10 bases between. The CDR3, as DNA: TGTGCCAGCAGCCGGACAAGAAACAATGAGCAGTTCTTC. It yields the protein CASSRTRNNEQFF.

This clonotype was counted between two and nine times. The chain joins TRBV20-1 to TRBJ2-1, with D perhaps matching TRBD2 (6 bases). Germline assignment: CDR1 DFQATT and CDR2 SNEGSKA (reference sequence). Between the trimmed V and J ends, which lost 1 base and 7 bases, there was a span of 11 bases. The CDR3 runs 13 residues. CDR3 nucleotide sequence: TGCAGTGCTAGAGTCGGGAGCGGAAATGAGCAGTTCTTC. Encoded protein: CSARVGSGNEQFF.